This TCR beta chain comes out of a study of blood T cell repertoires in COVID-19. Across the whole study: The United States, Italy and Spain provided the acute and convalescent COVID-19 samples. PBMCs, B-cell-depleted T cells, or T cells provided the cDNA or gDNA that made up the material.

As originally analysed: Researchers report that nucleated cell counts were estimated from reference gene primer amplification. Assay used: immunoSEQ multiplex PCR; TCRdb lists only in-frame clones, some missing. D and trimming were read from the DNA, whereas the V and J calls and clone size are those reported in that table. The repertoire holds 100,000 to 150,000 clones, with around three quarters as singletons. Germline V lookup: CDR1 MNHEY, CDR2 SVGAGI. The CDR3 is 13 residues long. The J segment lost 7 bases and the V segment lost 2 bases, leaving 5 bases of the junction unmatched. The chain links TRBV6-5 to TRBJ2-7; 7 bases line up with TRBD2. The sequenced sample consisted of peripheral blood. The sequence derives from a man between 35 and 55 years old with active or convalescent COVID-19. CDR3 residues: CASSYGPLAEQYF. The CDR3 nucleotides are TGTGCCAGCAGTTACGGGCCACTAGCGGAGCAGTACTTC.